This T cell receptor (beta chain) was profiled in a study of blood T cells in healthy people across ages. Drawn from each donor were about 9 milliliters of peripheral blood. Researchers isolated at least 6 million PBMCs per sample. Total RNA, at least 5.5 micrograms per sample, was extracted from PBMCs. The CDR3 has 13 residues. Trimming removed 5 bases from V and 5 bases from J, with 13 bases in between. A J-beta primer mix and a sample-barcoded 5' primer were used in a second PCR of roughly 7 to 12 cycles. TCRdb recomputed calls from the 5' RACE reads with MiXCR, one row per CDR3 protein. The sample records 780,000 or so distinct CDR3 sequences, about 61% being singletons.

The chain couples TRBV12-3 or TRBV12-4 to TRBJ2-7; D remains ambiguous. The TCR sequence derives from a man in his forties in good health. The sequencing input was blood. The CDR3 reads CASSLHQRHEQYF. CDR3 in DNA: TGTGCCAGCAGTCTCCATCAACGCCACGAGCAGTACTTC.